The text below deals with one T cell receptor beta chain. The method was immunoSEQ multiplex PCR; TCRdb's version includes in-frame clones alone and lacks a portion of them. The table records about 54,000 clones, approximately 96% of them present only once. These data belong to a study of control samples from healthy donors and cancer patients. Losses at the gene ends were 1 base for V and 3 bases for J; bases not matched to a gene: 10. CDR3 size: 18 residues. Germline V gene sequence: CDR1 LGHNT, CDR2 FRNRAP. This chain links TRBV12-5 with TRBJ1-5; the match to TRBD1 covers 9 bases. The TCR sequence derives from a woman aged 25-40 years in good health. Sequencing input: blood. The chain's CDR3 is CASGLDPPTGGPNQPQHF. CDR3 coding DNA: TGTGCTAGTGGTTTGGATCCCCCTACAGGGGGCCCCAATCAGCCCCAGCATTTT.